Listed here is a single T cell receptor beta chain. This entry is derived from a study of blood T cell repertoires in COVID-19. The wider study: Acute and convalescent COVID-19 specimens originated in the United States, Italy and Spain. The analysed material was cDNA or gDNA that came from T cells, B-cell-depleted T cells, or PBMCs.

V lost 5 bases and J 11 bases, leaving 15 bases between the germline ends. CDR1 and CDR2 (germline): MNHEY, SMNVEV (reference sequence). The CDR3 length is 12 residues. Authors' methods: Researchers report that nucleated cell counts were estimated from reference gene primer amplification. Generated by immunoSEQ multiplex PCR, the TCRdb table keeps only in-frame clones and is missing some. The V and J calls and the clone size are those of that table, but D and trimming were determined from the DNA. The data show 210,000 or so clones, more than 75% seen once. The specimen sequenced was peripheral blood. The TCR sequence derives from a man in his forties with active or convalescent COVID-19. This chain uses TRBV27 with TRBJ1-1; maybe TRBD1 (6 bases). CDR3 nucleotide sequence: TGTGCCAGCAGTCCGCCGCAGGGGCGGGCTTTCTTT. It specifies CASSPPQGRAFF.